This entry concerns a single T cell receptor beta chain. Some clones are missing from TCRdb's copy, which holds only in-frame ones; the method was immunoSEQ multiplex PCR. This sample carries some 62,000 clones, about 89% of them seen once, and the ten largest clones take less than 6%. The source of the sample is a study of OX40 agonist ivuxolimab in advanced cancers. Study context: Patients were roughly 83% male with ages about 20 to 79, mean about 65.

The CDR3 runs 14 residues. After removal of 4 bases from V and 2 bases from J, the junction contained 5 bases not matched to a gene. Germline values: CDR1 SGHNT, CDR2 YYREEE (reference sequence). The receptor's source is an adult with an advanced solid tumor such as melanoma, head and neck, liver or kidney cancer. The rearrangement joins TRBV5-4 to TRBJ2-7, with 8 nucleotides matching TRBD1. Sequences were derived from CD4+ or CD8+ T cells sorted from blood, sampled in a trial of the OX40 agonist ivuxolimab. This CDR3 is CASSAGQVTYEQYF. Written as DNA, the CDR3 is TGTGCCAGCAGCGCGGGACAGGTTACCTACGAGCAGTACTTC.